The 17 T cell receptor beta chains below were found in one sample sequenced in a study of shared T cell receptors in the human thymus. Here immunoSEQ multiplex PCR was the method, and the copy in TCRdb shows in-frame clones only, minus some. The sample has some 760,000 clones, approximately 85% seen once. In addition, the sample was reused for a study of human thymus T cells.

The sequenced sample consisted of thymocytes. The receptors were sampled from a girl younger than two with a congenital heart defect.

The rearrangement joins TRBV5-4 to TRBJ1-1; D is possibly TRBD1 (6 bases). The CDR3 runs to 16 residues. The ends were cut back, 0 bases at V and 1 base at J, with 13 bases in the middle. The germline V gene has CDR1 SGHNT and CDR2 YYREEE (reference sequence). Here the CDR3 DNA reads TGTGCCAGCAGCTTGGGGGGGCAGCGAGAGAACACTGAAGCTTTCTTT. It encodes CASSLGGQRENTEAFF.

V is TRBV28 and J is TRBJ2-3; D perhaps matches TRBD2 (5 bases). This CDR3 has 13 amino acids. The germline V and J ends were trimmed by 6 bases and 3 bases, with 10 bases remaining between them. Germline CDR1 and CDR2: MDHEN and SYDVKM. The CDR3 nucleotides read TGTGCCAGCAGACGGGGTCGGACAGATACGCAGTATTTT. Translated: CASRRGRTDTQYF.

V and J are TRBV18 and TRBJ2-2, with TRBD1 identical over 8 bases. J was trimmed by 6 bases and V by 5 bases; bases with no gene match: 8. The germline gives CDR1 KGHSH, CDR2 LQKENI. The CDR3 runs 15 residues. The CDR3 is CASSSGDRGAGELFF. CDR3 DNA sequence: TGTGCCAGCTCATCAGGAGACAGGGGAGCCGGGGAGCTGTTTTTT.

The CDR3 bases are TGTGCCAGCAGAAACTCGAGCACAGATACGCAGTATTTT. Protein product: CASRNSSTDTQYF. J is TRBJ2-3 and V is TRBV2; D remains ambiguous. V lost 6 bases, J lost 0 bases, and 7 bases lay in between. There are 13 residues in the CDR3. The germline V gene has CDR1 SNHLY and CDR2 FYNNEI.

The chain couples TRBV5-1 to TRBJ1-1, with D maybe TRBD1 (5 bases). Germline lookup yields CDR1 SGHRS and CDR2 YFSETQ. This CDR3 region has 17 residues. Trimming took off 4 bases at V and 3 bases at J, with 22 bases between the two ends. The CDR3 sequence is CASSARRDGRGDTEAFF. The CDR3 coding sequence is TGCGCCAGCAGCGCTCGCCGGGACGGGCGCGGGGACACTGAAGCTTTCTTT.

J is TRBJ1-1 and V is TRBV4-1; no reliable D call. Trimming stripped 0 bases from V and 5 bases from J, with 13 bases between. Germline values: CDR1 MGHRA, CDR2 YSYEKL. CDR3 length: 15 amino acids. In DNA, the CDR3 is TGCGCCAGCAGCCAAGATCCAGGAAAAAGGACTGAAGCTTTCTTT. Its translation is CASSQDPGKRTEAFF.

The chain is built from TRBV19 and TRBJ1-1, with TRBD1 as a possible D gene (5 bases). The CDR3 is made up of 15 amino acids. V was shortened by 3 bases and J by 4 bases, with 15 bases between the two germline ends. The germline V gene encodes CDR1 LNHDA and CDR2 SQIVND (reference sequence). The CDR3 DNA reads as TGTGCCAGTAGTATTCAGGACAATCCATCCACTGAAGCTTTCTTT. This translates into CASSIQDNPSTEAFF.

Points on this clone: In the same sample, other DNA sequences code for this CDR3. V gene TRBV5-1 combines with J gene TRBJ2-2, with D unresolved. The CDR3 totals 15 residues. Germline loops: CDR1 SGHRS, CDR2 YFSETQ. With 2 bases removed from V and 2 bases from J, the gap between germline ends came to 10 bases. This CDR3 is CASSLKRANTGELFF. The CDR3 nucleotides are TGCGCCAGCAGCTTAAAACGCGCAAACACCGGGGAGCTGTTTTTT.

This chain links TRBV7-9 with TRBJ1-2; 7 positions agree with TRBD1. The germline V gene has CDR1 SEHNR and CDR2 FQNEAQ (reference sequence). The CDR3 runs to 19 residues. Unmatched junction bases numbered 18, after V lost 5 bases and J lost 0 bases. The DNA for the CDR3 is TGTGCCAGCAGCCCAGACGGCCCTTCAGGGGGTTCGACTAACTATGGCTACACCTTC. Translating gives CASSPDGPSGGSTNYGYTF.

The chain combines TRBV5-1 with TRBJ2-3; the D is unclear. Trimming stripped 0 bases from V and 6 bases from J, with 14 bases between. Germline V gene lookup returns CDR1 SGHRS and CDR2 YFSETQ. The CDR3 extends over 15 amino acids. CDR3: CASSLGRISSDTQYF. DNA for the CDR3: TGCGCCAGCAGCTTGGGTCGAATTAGCAGTGATACGCAGTATTTT.

The chain uses TRBV2 and TRBJ1-1; 10 nucleotides line up with TRBD1. V lost 5 bases and J lost 4; bases outside the gene matches: 13. This CDR3 contains 17 residues. In germline, CDR1 is SNHLY, CDR2 FYNNEI. The CDR3 reads CASSTPGTGTGATEAFF. Here the CDR3 DNA reads TGTGCCAGCAGTACTCCAGGTACAGGGACAGGGGCCACTGAAGCTTTCTTT.

The rearrangement links TRBV4-1 to TRBJ1-6; TRBD1 matches at 10 bases. The CDR3 is made up of 15 amino acids. Germline CDR1 reads MGHRA; CDR2 reads YSYEKL. The V segment lost 4 bases and the J segment 9 bases; nucleotides outside the gene matches: 6. The chain's CDR3 is CASSPPGQGTSPLHF. CDR3 nucleotides: TGCGCCAGCAGCCCACCGGGACAGGGGACTTCACCCCTCCACTTT.

The J gene is TRBJ1-2, the V gene TRBV5-1; D call uncertain. Germline CDR1 reads SGHRS; CDR2 reads YFSETQ. Trimming shortened V by 4 bases and J by 0 bases, and 13 bases separated the two germline ends. CDR3 length: 15 residues. The CDR3 DNA sequence: TGCGCCAGCAGCCTGTCGAACAGAGCTAACTATGGCTACACCTTC. Translation: CASSLSNRANYGYTF. Combining the CDR3 with reference TRBV5-1 and TRBJ1-2 gives the whole variable domain KAGVTQTPRYLIKTRGQQVTLSCSPISGHRSVSWYQQTPGQGLQFLFEYFSETQRNKGNFPGRFSGRQFSNSRSEMNVSTLELGDSALYLCASSLSNRANYGYTFGSGTRLTVV.

The gene calls are TRBV19 and TRBJ2-1; tentative D call: TRBD1 (5 bases). The V end was cut by 5 bases, the J end by 9 bases, with 14 bases between. The CDR3 runs 13 residues. Looked up from germline, CDR1 is LNHDA and CDR2 is SQIVND (reference sequence). The CDR3 loop is CASSPRGRAEQFF. The DNA of the CDR3 is TGTGCCAGTAGTCCCCGCGGCAGGGCTGAGCAGTTCTTC.

The rearrangement uses TRBV5-6 and TRBJ1-5; TRBD1 is a possible D gene (6 bases). Trimming took 2 bases from V and 3 from J, leaving 9 bases between them. Germline CDR1 reads SGHDT; CDR2 reads YYEEEE. CDR3 length: 14 residues. CDR3 in DNA: TGTGCCAGCAGCTTTCAGGGGACCAATCAGCCCCAGCATTTT. Translating it yields CASSFQGTNQPQHF. Supplemented by reference TRBV5-6 and TRBJ1-5, the full variable domain reads DAGVTQSPTHLIKTRGQQVTLRCSPKSGHDTVSWYQQALGQGPQFIFQYYEEEERQRGNFPDRFSGHQFPNYSSELNVNALLLGDSALYLCASSFQGTNQPQHFGDGTRLSIL.

This rearrangement joins TRBV6-6 to TRBJ2-5, with TRBD1 matching over 7 bases. Germline values: CDR1 MNHNY, CDR2 SVGAGI (reference sequence). This CDR3 region has 15 residues. With 6 bases clipped from V and 1 base from J, the junction kept 8 bases outside the gene matches. CDR3 DNA sequence: TGTGCCAGCAGGCGGACAGGAAGGTTCCAAGAGACCCAGTACTTC. Its translation: CASRRTGRFQETQYF.

The chain carries TRBV9 and TRBJ2-1, with a weak D call TRBD1 (7 bases). Trimming took off 0 bases at V and 3 bases at J, with 13 bases between the two ends. This CDR3 comprises 16 residues. In germline, CDR1 is SGDLS, CDR2 YYNGEE. CDR3 amino acids: CASSVAWRGLYNEQFF. The CDR3 DNA follows: TGTGCCAGCAGCGTAGCTTGGAGGGGGCTCTACAATGAGCAGTTCTTC.